This TCR beta chain was sequenced during a study of blood T cell repertoires in COVID-19. Authors' processing steps: Amplification with reference gene primers provided the estimates of nucleated cell counts. The repertoire was sequenced with immunoSEQ multiplex PCR; TCRdb's copy has only in-frame clones and lacks some. The V and J calls and clone size were taken over from that table, and D and trimming were inferred from the DNA. Of more than 400,000 clones listed, roughly 90% were seen once; the top ten hold around 0.64%. The sample comprised PBMCs or T cells enriched from blood (not recorded which). This TCR was recovered from a woman between 18 and 30 years old who had recovered from COVID-19.

CDR3 loop: CASSEYLGEAFF. Written as DNA, the CDR3 is TGTGCCAGCAGTGAGTACCTCGGTGAAGCTTTCTTT. V usage is TRBV6-1 and J usage is TRBJ1-1, with D hard to call. Germline CDR1 and CDR2: MNHNS and SASEGT. This CDR3 has 12 amino acids. With 3 bases removed from V and 7 bases from J, the gap between germline ends came to 9 bases.